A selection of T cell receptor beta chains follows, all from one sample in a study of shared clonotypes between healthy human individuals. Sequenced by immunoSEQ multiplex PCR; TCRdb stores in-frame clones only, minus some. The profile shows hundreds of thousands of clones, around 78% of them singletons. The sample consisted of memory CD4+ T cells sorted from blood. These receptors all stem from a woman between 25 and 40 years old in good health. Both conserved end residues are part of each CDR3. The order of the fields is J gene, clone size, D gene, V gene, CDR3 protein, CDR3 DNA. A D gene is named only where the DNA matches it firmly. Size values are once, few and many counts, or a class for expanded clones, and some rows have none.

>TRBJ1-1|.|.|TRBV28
CATSRGGWNTEAFF
TGTGCCACCTCCCGTGGGGGGTGGAACACTGAAGCTTTCTTT
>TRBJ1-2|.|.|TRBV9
CASSVDRDYGYTF
TGTGCCAGCAGCGTAGATCGGGATTATGGCTACACCTTC
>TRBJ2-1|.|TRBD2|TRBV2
CASSALAGGGNEQFF
TGTGCCAGCAGTGCTCTTGCGGGAGGAGGCAATGAGCAGTTCTTC
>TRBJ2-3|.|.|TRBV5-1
CASSFSEWYTQYF
TGCGCCAGCAGCTTTTCAGAGTGGTATACGCAGTATTTT
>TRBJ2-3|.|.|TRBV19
CASSMRRSTDTQYF
TGTGCCAGTAGTATGAGGCGAAGCACAGATACGCAGTATTTT
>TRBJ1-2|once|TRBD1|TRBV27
CASSPTGSYGYTF
TGTGCCAGCAGTCCGACAGGGAGCTATGGCTACACCTTC
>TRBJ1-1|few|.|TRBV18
CASSPPLGAQERNTEAFF
TGTGCCAGCTCACCACCCTTAGGAGCACAAGAGAGGAACACTGAAGCTTTCTTT
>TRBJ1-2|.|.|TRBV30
CALSRLARGYGYTF
TGTGCCCTGTCACGTTTGGCCCGGGGTTATGGCTACACCTTC
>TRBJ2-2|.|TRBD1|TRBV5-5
CASSSYRGRGTGELFF
TGTGCCAGCAGCTCCTACAGGGGGCGCGGCACCGGGGAGCTGTTTTTT
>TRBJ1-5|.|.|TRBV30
CAWSVSRVNQPQHF
TGTGCCTGGAGTGTATCCCGGGTTAATCAGCCCCAGCATTTT
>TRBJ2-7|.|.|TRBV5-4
CASSPGGLADSYEQYF
TGTGCCAGCAGCCCCGGGGGATTAGCGGACTCCTACGAGCAGTACTTC